The entry below gives a single TCR beta chain sequence along with its context. The clone's antigen remains unknown. Base qualities are not at hand, and no much larger clone is one base apart. From the germline V gene, CDR1 is SGHTA and CDR2 is FQGNSA. Trimmed from V: 1 base; trimmed from J: 5 bases; junction bases lacking a gene match: 1. The CDR3 numbers 14 residues from cysteine through phenylalanine. Only the CDR3 DNA is retained, 42 bases long and in frame from the first base. The cohort comprised around 690 healthy bone marrow donors. Cohort members were all nominally healthy when sampled, although unrecorded immune exposures were likely present. The donor was CMV seronegative and was included in the group of about 350 seronegative cohort members. Each donor provided a peripheral blood sample, and peripheral blood mononuclear cells were used for TCR beta sequencing. Genomic DNA was extracted from the blood cell samples with the Qiagen DNeasy Blood Extraction Kit.

This entry is derived from a study of cytomegalovirus exposure and HLA in healthy donors (dated by TCRdb to the late 2010s). With respect to the entire study: According to an earlier analysis of 587 of the donors, 200 million or so T cells yielded 120 million or so unique TCR beta sequences and about 300 Gb of sequence data. Both class I and class II loci were covered by HLA typing, at four-digit resolution. To decide whether each TCR beta V gene segment behaved as functional or pseudogenic, an earlier analysis of some 600 of the donors relied on high-throughput TCR beta sequencing. The study combined high-throughput TCR immunosequencing, statistical association of individual TCRs with disease status, and machine learning to predict cytomegalovirus infection status. All discovery cohort repertoires had been generated on a single sequencing platform. About five DR-DQ haplotypes were treated as single units for association and clustering because of strong linkage in the cohort. The aim of the study was to test whether cataloging public T cell receptors could identify signatures of past pathogen exposure. An early release that covered more than 550 HLA-typed donors contained 250 to 350 gigabases of sequencing data and around 80 million unique TCR sequences. The study used immunosequencing to profile the T cell repertoires of more than 650 subjects and linked those repertoires to cytomegalovirus serostatus. A later analysis re-examined previously published TCR beta repertoires from more than 650 donors and added high-resolution HLA genotyping to investigate patterns of TCR occurrence. Across 398 genotyped donors of the cohort, an average of roughly 230,000 unique TCR beta nucleotide sequences per donor were sequenced, and roughly a sixth of those sequences were non-productive. A separate validation cohort of 90 to 150 different subjects was used in addition to the approximately 610-subject first cohort. Genome-wide SNP genotypes for about three fifths of the 666 donors were used in a later genetic analysis, which treated that subset as a discovery cohort. The number of typed donors differed by locus: about 629-640 for A, B, C, DRB1 and DQB1; approximately 520 for DQA1; about 600 for DPA1; and roughly 450 for DPB1. Among the roughly 400 genotyped donors, about 83% belonged to the genetic ancestry cluster associated with self-reported Caucasian donors. Donor age, sex, ethnicity and CMV serostatus were compiled together with the repertoire data. Rather than using new phenotypic data, the later analysis identified candidate immune exposures from TCR beta sequences and from how often those sequences occurred across donors.

The library was obtained by the immunoSEQ multiplex PCR assay. The multiplex PCR relied on a mix of 60 forward primers for TCR Vbeta segments and 13 reverse primers for TCR Jbeta segments. Amplification of the CDR3 region of rearranged TCR beta genes was performed with a multiplex PCR assay on genomic DNA. The amplified TCR beta libraries were sequenced on the Illumina HiSeq System as 87-base-pair reads. From the authors' description of their analysis: In a later analysis, 77 million or so unique TCR beta chains were counted across the approximately 620 repertoires, and roughly 11 million of these chains were shared by at least two donors. Raw reads were error-corrected and collapsed into unique sequences by a nearest-neighbor algorithm in which closely related sequences were merged to remove PCR and sequencing errors. Alignment of CDR3 sequences to IMGT reference sequences was used to assign V, D and J gene segments. For a sequence to be retained, at least a six-nucleotide match to both a V gene segment and a J gene segment was required. A rearrangement counted as productive if the CDR3 had no stop codons and remained in frame with V and J, and every other rearrangement counted as non-productive. CDR3 was defined according to IMGT convention as the region running from the second conserved V-encoded cysteine to the conserved J-encoded phenylalanine. The earlier analysis of about 590 of the donors excluded sequences that lacked an unambiguous match to a single V gene segment. An earlier analysis of approximately 590 of the donors called V segments functional above 56.7% productive rearrangements and segregating when the between-donor standard deviation exceeded 5%. A statistical classification framework was developed to diagnose cytomegalovirus status using the catalog of TCR beta chain sequences. In a later analysis, TCR nucleotide sequences were compared against IMGT/GENE-DB human TR gene sequences so that V and J genes could be assigned. A later analysis assigned CDR3 sequences and most-parsimonious VDJ recombination scenarios with the TCRdist pipeline. A later analysis defined each TCR beta chain by its CDR3 amino acid sequence plus V-gene family, and excluded reads lacking a unique V-gene family. A later analysis removed nearly 600 highly shared, low-generation-probability nucleotide sequences to deal with suspected cross-contamination and a sequencing artifact. For each public chain, a later analysis derived a clonal expansion index from normalized ranks of inferred template counts within each repertoire. In a later analysis, generation probabilities were computed with a VDJ recombination model fitted to out-of-frame rearrangements, and the resulting probabilities were checked against IGoR. A later analysis scored TCR-TCR, TCR-HLA and TCR-CMV co-occurrence with hypergeometric tests, applying a repertoire-size bias correction to TCR pairs. In a later analysis, false discovery rates were estimated by permuting HLA or CMV assignments 20 times. In a later analysis, co-occurring TCRs were grouped with DBSCAN, and TCRdist sequence similarity was added when clustering was performed within HLA-allele-positive subsets. For co-occurrence clustering, repertoires with fewer than 30,000 or more than 120,000 public chains were excluded, along with a handful of repertoires with anomalous nucleotide sharing. The immuneACCESS repertoire file appears here via TCRdb, limited to in-frame rearrangements. These files lack a portion of the clones; in checked studies, under half of the deficit traces to unresolved V genes, and the cause of the others is not known. The DNA gave D and trimming, while V, J and clone size come from that table. Recorded for this sample are over 150,000 clones; around nine tenths of them occurred a single time. More than 0.7% of the sample lies in the top ten.

Study-wide conclusions, independent of this receptor: In this cohort, only TCR beta chains were sequenced, and detectable features were limited by the absence of alpha or paired-chain data. In a later analysis, HLA-associated TCR beta chains showed more clonal expansion and lower generation probabilities than non-associated chains that were equally common. In an earlier analysis of 450 to 750 of the donors, most TCR beta V segments appeared in productive rearrangements about 87% or about 30% of the time, broadly matching IMGT annotations. In a later analysis, several top co-occurrence clusters were reported to appear linked to parvovirus B19, influenza, CMV and Epstein-Barr virus. In vitro tests confirmed that a few of the cytomegalovirus-associated TCR beta chains recognize cytomegalovirus antigens. Presence/absence analyses assumed roughly uniform sequencing depth across donors, an assumption that may not hold. In both the original and validation cohorts, the classifier was reported to diagnose cytomegalovirus status with high specificity and sensitivity. In a later analysis, TCR association rates were found to vary across HLA loci, with the most associated TCRs seen for DRB1 alleles and the fewest for HLA-C alleles. An association between a missense DCLRE1C variant and V-gene and J-gene trimming of TCR beta chains was found in a later genetic analysis and replicated in an independent cohort. CMV serostatus was the only immune exposure information available for the cohort. Across donors, most TCR sequences were observed very rarely, whereas some public TCRs were present in many individuals. Assigning TCR associations to individual alleles was difficult when HLA alleles, especially DR and DQ, strongly co-occurred. A further reported finding was that TCR beta sequences accurately predicted the HLA-A and HLA-B alleles for most subjects in the first cohort. The authors suggested that the approach could potentially be extended to other disease states and immunological phenotypes. A later genetic analysis reported fewer N-insertions in productive TCRs among donors in an Asian-associated ancestry cluster than the roughly 700-donor mean. Because HLA typing was missing for some donors at each locus, association tests included only the typed subset. Correlated functional status among segregating V segments might be attributable to linkage disequilibrium, but an unknown experimental factor could not be ruled out. Most CMV-associated TCR beta chains appeared to be HLA-restricted in a later analysis, and the HLA associations seemed to be driven largely by CMV exposure. Some IMGT-functional V segments, including TRBV6-2 and TRBV6-3, could not be distinguished by the 87-base-pair reads and were therefore excluded. The sequencing pipeline was judged likely to have produced a cluster of highly shared sequence variants as a technical artifact. In a later analysis, about 17,000 TCR beta sequences were associated with specific HLA alleles at a false discovery rate of 0.05. The study listed 150 to 200 TCR beta chains as associated with cytomegalovirus. Because counts were too low, around 17 rarely observed V segments, including chromosome 9 orphons, were left out of the earlier analysis of approximately 580 of the donors.

This chain joins TRBV7-2 to TRBJ2-1; TRBD2 fits 8 bases in the junction. The receptor was isolated from a woman in her twenties or thirties in good health and CMV-seronegative. The sample consisted of PBMCs. The sequence in DNA is TGTGCCAGCAGCTTAGGCGGGGGGAACAATGAGCAGTTCTTC. It translates as CASSLGGGNNEQFF.